These 15 T cell receptor beta chains came from one sample sequenced in a study of STAT3 mutations in large granular lymphocyte leukemia. Study observations and caveats: Every T-LGLL patient had at least one immunodominant TCRbeta clonotype.

Their antigen targets remain unknown. Method: immunoSEQ multiplex PCR; TCRdb's copy keeps in-frame clones and lacks some. This sample has a few thousand clones, with 60% to 85% found just once. The source material was peripheral blood mononuclear cells. These receptors were taken from a man aged 35 to 55 with T-cell large granular lymphocyte leukemia. Some clones in this sample may be carry-over from other donors' samples.

This clone was seen just once. The chain uses TRBV29-1 and TRBJ2-1; TRBD1 matches at 8 bases. This CDR3 comprises 13 residues. Losses at the gene ends were 4 bases for V and 7 bases for J; bases not matched to a gene: 6. Per germline, CDR1 SQVTM and CDR2 ANQGSEA. CDR3 DNA sequence: TGCAGCGTTGTGGGACAGGCAGTGAATGAGCAGTTCTTC. As protein: CSVVGQAVNEQFF.

The rearrangement joins TRBV5-5 to TRBJ2-1; D is possibly TRBD1 or TRBD2 (5 bases each). The ends were cut back, 0 bases at V and 7 bases at J, with 17 bases in the middle. Germline CDR1 SGHKS, CDR2 YYEKEE (reference sequence). This CDR3 has 16 residues. The CDR3: CASSLERGVLQNEQFF. In nucleotides, the CDR3 is TGTGCCAGCAGCTTGGAGAGAGGGGTTTTACAGAATGAGCAGTTCTTC.

In its sample, this clone is medium-sized. CDR3 in DNA: TGCAGTGCTCGACAGGGCAATGAGCAGTTCTTC. It translates to CSARQGNEQFF. The chain couples TRBV20-1 to TRBJ2-1, with 7 positions matching TRBD1. This CDR3 region has 11 residues. The J segment lost 6 bases and the V segment lost 5 bases, leaving 1 base of the junction unmatched. Germline-derived CDR1 and CDR2 are DFQATT and SNEGSKA (reference sequence).

The chain carries TRBV27 and TRBJ2-7; 10 bases agree with TRBD1. The ends lost 6 bases at V and 1 base at J; junction bases unmatched: 3. CDR1 MNHEY and CDR2 SMNVEV come from the germline V gene (reference sequence). CDR3 length: 14 amino acids. The CDR3 DNA sequence: TGTGCCAGCAGGGGGACAGGGGATTCCTACGAGCAGTACTTC. Encoded protein: CASRGTGDSYEQYF.

J is TRBJ2-5 and V is TRBV18; D may be TRBD1 (6 bases). The CDR3 runs 13 residues. The germline V gene encodes CDR1 KGHSH and CDR2 LQKENI. V was pared by 5 bases and J by 2 bases, with 9 bases between. The CDR3 coding sequence is TGTGCCAGCTCAGTCGGACAGCAAGAGACCCAGTACTTC. Amino acids: CASSVGQQETQYF.

The chain recombines TRBV7-2 with TRBJ2-2, with TRBD1 identical over 9 bases. This CDR3 spans 17 amino acids. CDR1 SGHTA and CDR2 FQGNSA come from the germline V gene. Unmatched junction bases numbered 10, after V lost 2 bases and J lost 6 bases. CDR3 sequence (DNA): TGTGCCAGCAGCTTAAATATCGTGGGACAGGGATCCGGGGAGCTGTTTTTT. Translated, it gives CASSLNIVGQGSGELFF.

The chain joins TRBV6-6 to TRBJ2-7, with 10 positions matching TRBD2. The CDR3 loop spans 16 amino acids. Germline lookup yields CDR1 MNHNY and CDR2 SVGAGI (reference sequence). The V gene end was trimmed by 5 bases and the J gene end by 0 bases; junction bases not matched to a gene: 7. The CDR3 nucleotides read TGTGCCAGCAGTAAAGGACTAGCGGATAGCTCCTACGAGCAGTACTTC. Protein sequence: CASSKGLADSSYEQYF.

The rearrangement links TRBV5-1 to TRBJ1-2, with unresolved D. V lost 0 bases to trimming and J lost 8 bases, with 11 bases between them. Looked up from germline, CDR1 is SGHRS and CDR2 is YFSETQ. The CDR3 is 13 amino acids. The CDR3 coding sequence is TGCGCCAGCAGCTTGGTGGGCGAGAGAGGCTACACCTTC. Translation: CASSLVGERGYTF.

By share, this clone ranks as medium-sized. The V and J genes are TRBV6-6 and TRBJ2-7; D perhaps matches TRBD2 (6 bases). CDR3 length: 14 amino acids. The V gene lost 5 bases and the J gene lost 5 bases, with 16 bases spanning the gap. CDR1 is MNHNY and CDR2 is SVGAGI in the germline V gene (reference sequence). For the CDR3, the DNA is TGTGCCAGCAGTCACAGTCGGGAGTTAAACGAGCAGTACTTC. Amino acids: CASSHSRELNEQYF.

The chain joins TRBV5-1 to TRBJ1-1; TRBD1 matches at 7 bases. Trimming removed 4 bases from V and 2 bases from J; junction bases left unmatched: 5. There are 14 residues in the CDR3. Germline CDR1 is SGHRS and CDR2 is YFSETQ. The CDR3 sequence: CASSTGTANTEAFF. The CDR3 nucleotides are TGCGCCAGCAGCACGGGGACAGCAAACACTGAAGCTTTCTTT.

The gene calls are TRBV7-2 and TRBJ1-1, with D possibly being TRBD1 (5 bases). V lost 1 base to trimming and J lost 0 bases, with 6 bases between them. Germline-derived CDR1 and CDR2 are SGHTA and FQGNSA. This CDR3 contains 14 residues. The CDR3 protein is CASSLGGVNTEAFF. The CDR3 coding sequence is TGTGCCAGCAGCTTAGGGGGCGTGAACACTGAAGCTTTCTTT. Full variable domain (outside the CDR3, taken from reference TRBV7-2 and TRBJ1-1): GAGVSQSPSNKVTEKGKDVELRCDPISGHTALYWYRQSLGQGLEFLIYFQGNSAPDKSGLPSDRFSAERTGGSVSTLTIQRTQQEDSAVYLCASSLGGVNTEAFFGQGTRLTVV.

The chain carries TRBV6-4 and TRBJ1-5, with 8 positions matching TRBD1. The CDR3 contains 13 residues. Germline CDR1 and CDR2: MRHNA and SNTAGT. The V gene end was trimmed by 10 bases and the J gene end by 5 bases; junction bases not matched to a gene: 7. The CDR3 loop reads CANEPGGHQPQHF. CDR3 DNA sequence: TGTGCCAACGAGCCAGGGGGCCATCAGCCCCAGCATTTT.

By sample fraction, this clone is medium-sized. One junction end disagrees with the germline gene, perhaps due to a read error. The chain combines TRBV28 with TRBJ2-7; TRBD2 matches 13 bases. CDR1 is MDHEN, CDR2 SYDVKM, per germline. The CDR3 consists of 12 residues. CDR3 sequence reads: CASSSGLAGPSF. The CDR3 DNA reads as TGTGCCAGCAGTTCGGGACTAGCGGGGCCCAGCTTC.

The chain combines TRBV2 with TRBJ1-1; a weak D match, TRBD1 (5 bases). Looked up from germline, CDR1 is SNHLY and CDR2 is FYNNEI. There are 14 residues in the CDR3. Between the trimmed V and J ends, which lost 5 bases and 3 bases, there was a span of 13 bases. The CDR3 region has the DNA TGTGCCAGCAGTCAAGTGGGGGATTACACTGAAGCTTTCTTT. Its protein product is CASSQVGDYTEAFF.

J is TRBJ2-7 and V is TRBV10-2, with D tentatively TRBD1 (5 bases). The CDR3 contains 13 residues. Trimming stripped 0 bases from V and 6 bases from J, with 9 bases between. The germline CDR1 and CDR2 sequences are WSHSY and SAAADI. The CDR3 here is CASSESGDPEQYF. In nucleotides, the CDR3 is TGCGCCAGCAGTGAGTCAGGGGATCCCGAGCAGTACTTC.